This T cell receptor beta chain comes out of a study of blood T cell repertoires in COVID-19. At the level of the study: Both acute and convalescent COVID-19 samples were obtained from the United States, Italy and Spain. From T cells, B-cell-depleted T cells, or PBMCs came the material, which was cDNA or gDNA.

The length of the CDR3 is 15 residues. CDR1 is SGHDN and CDR2 is FVKESK in the germline V gene. Between the trimmed V and J ends, which lost 0 bases and 4 bases, there was a span of 12 bases. In the study's own analysis: Amplifying reference gene primers gave estimates of nucleated cell counts. Only in-frame clones appear in the TCRdb table, and some are missing; sequencing was by immunoSEQ multiplex PCR. From that table come the V and J calls and clone size; the DNA was used to work out D and trimming. Of about 220,000 clones detected, 65% to 90% appear once; the ten largest clones hold 2% to 3%. Sequenced input: peripheral blood. The chain has TRBV14 and TRBJ1-2, with unresolved D. This receptor was identified in a woman aged 70 to 79 with COVID-19, enrolled during active disease. The CDR3 here is CASSQEVRPGYGYTF. The CDR3 nucleotides are TGTGCCAGCAGCCAAGAGGTCCGACCGGGCTATGGCTACACCTTC.